What follows are 2 T cell receptor beta chains derived from one specimen sequenced in a study of blood T cell repertoires in COVID-19. Sequencing used immunoSEQ multiplex PCR; TCRdb keeps in-frame clones, though not all of them. Of approximately 94,000 clones listed, roughly 80% were seen once; the top ten hold about 24%. Sequenced sample: peripheral blood. Receptors were obtained from a human donor in a cohort sampled during active COVID-19.

The V and J genes are TRBV18 and TRBJ2-7; 7 positions agree with TRBD2. Germline CDR1 KGHSH, CDR2 LQKENI. CDR3 length equals 16 residues. The junction had 14 bases not matched to a gene; V was cut back by 4 bases and J by 5 bases. The DNA for the CDR3 is TGTGCCAGCTCACGAGCGGGGCCTGGGGCTTCTAACGAGCAGTACTTC. Translated: CASSRAGPGASNEQYF.

In its sample, this clone was seen once. The CDR3 DNA reads as TGTGCCAGCAGTTTGGGAGGAGAATCACCCCTCCACTTT. Amino acid sequence: CASSLGGESPLHF. This chain uses TRBV12-3 or TRBV12-4 with TRBJ1-6; D not resolved. The CDR3 is 13 residues long. Trimming removed 3 bases from V and 10 bases from J, with 10 bases in between.